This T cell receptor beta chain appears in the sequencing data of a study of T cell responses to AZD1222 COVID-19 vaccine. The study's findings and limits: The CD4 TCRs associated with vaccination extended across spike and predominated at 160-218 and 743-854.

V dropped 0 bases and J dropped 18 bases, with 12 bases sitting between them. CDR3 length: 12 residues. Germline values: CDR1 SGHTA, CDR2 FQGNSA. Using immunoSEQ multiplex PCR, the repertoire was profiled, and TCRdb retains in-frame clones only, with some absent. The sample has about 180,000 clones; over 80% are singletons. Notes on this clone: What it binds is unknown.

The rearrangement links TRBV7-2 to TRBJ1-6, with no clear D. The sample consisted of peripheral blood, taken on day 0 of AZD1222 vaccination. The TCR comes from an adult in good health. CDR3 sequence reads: CASSLAGGPHHF. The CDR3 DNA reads TGTGCCAGCAGCTTAGCAGGAGGCCCGCACCACTTT.